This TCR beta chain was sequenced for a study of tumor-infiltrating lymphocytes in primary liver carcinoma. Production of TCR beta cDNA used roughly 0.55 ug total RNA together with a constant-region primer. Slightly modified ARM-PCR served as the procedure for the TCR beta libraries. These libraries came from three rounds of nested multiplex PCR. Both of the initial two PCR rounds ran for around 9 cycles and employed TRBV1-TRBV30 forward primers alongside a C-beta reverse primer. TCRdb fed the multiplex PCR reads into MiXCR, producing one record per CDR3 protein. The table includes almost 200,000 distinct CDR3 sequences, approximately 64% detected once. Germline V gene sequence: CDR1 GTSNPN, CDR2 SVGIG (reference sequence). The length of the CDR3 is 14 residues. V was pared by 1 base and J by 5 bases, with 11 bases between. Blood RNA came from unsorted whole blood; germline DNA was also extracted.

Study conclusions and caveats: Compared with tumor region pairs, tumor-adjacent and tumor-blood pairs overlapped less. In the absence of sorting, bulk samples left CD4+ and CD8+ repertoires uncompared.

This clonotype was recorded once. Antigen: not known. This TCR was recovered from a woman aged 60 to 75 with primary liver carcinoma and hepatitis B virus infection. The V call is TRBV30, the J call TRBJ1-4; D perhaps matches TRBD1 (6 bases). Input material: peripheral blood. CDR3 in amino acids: CAWSDPGANEKLFF. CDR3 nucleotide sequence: TGTGCCTGGAGTGATCCGGGGGCGAATGAAAAACTGTTTTTT.